Presented here are 10 T cell receptor beta chains from one specimen sequenced in a study of shared clonotypes between healthy human individuals. The assay was immunoSEQ multiplex PCR, and TCRdb's table has in-frame clones only and misses some. This repertoire shows about 2.4 million clones, over 85% found once; its top ten account for about 0.34%. Specimen: naive CD4+ T cells from PBMCs. As for subset: CD45RA+ positively selected. The receptors stem from a man aged 18-30 years in good health. Some clones in this sample may be carry-over from other donors' samples.

This clone has a single count. The chain recombines TRBV29-1 with TRBJ2-5; 9 bases match TRBD1. CDR1 is SQVTM and CDR2 is ANQGSEA in the germline V gene. CDR3 length equals 13 residues. V lost 5 bases and J lost 5; bases outside the gene matches: 6. The CDR3 loop is CSVSDRGVETQYF. In DNA, the CDR3 is TGCAGCGTTTCGGACAGGGGAGTGGAGACCCAGTACTTC.

The chain joins TRBV27 to TRBJ1-1, with D tentatively TRBD1 (5 bases). CDR1 and CDR2 from the germline V gene are MNHEY and SMNVEV (reference sequence). This CDR3 is built from 17 residues. The V and J ends lost 2 bases and 4 bases respectively, with 20 bases between them. The CDR3 here is CASSLNRGRVGGTEAFF. The CDR3 coding sequence is TGTGCCAGCAGTTTAAATCGGGGACGGGTCGGGGGCACTGAAGCTTTCTTT.

This clone was observed a handful of times. In the same sample, other DNA sequences code for this CDR3. The genes are TRBV28 and TRBJ2-7; D not certain. The ends were cut back, 5 bases at V and 1 base at J, with 3 bases in the middle. The CDR3 totals 11 residues. Germline V gene lookup returns CDR1 MDHEN and CDR2 SYDVKM. CDR3 sequence reads: CASSRSYEQYF. CDR3 DNA: TGTGCCAGCAGTCGATCCTACGAGCAGTACTTC. The whole variable domain, filled in from reference TRBV28 and TRBJ2-7, reads DVKVTQSSRYLVKRTGEKVFLECVQDMDHENMFWYRQDPGLGLRLIYFSYDVKMKEKGDIPEGYSVSREKKERFSLILESASTNQTSMYLCASSRSYEQYFGPGTRLTVT.

The chain has TRBV5-1 and TRBJ1-2; D is undetermined. The germline CDR1 and CDR2 sequences are SGHRS and YFSETQ. This CDR3 is built from 12 residues. The V and J ends lost 3 bases and 6 bases respectively, with 9 bases between them. DNA of the CDR3: TGCGCCAGCAGCTCGGAAGGGAATGGCTACACCTTC. Protein: CASSSEGNGYTF.

The chain has TRBV19 and TRBJ2-7, with D possibly being TRBD1 (5 bases). From germline, CDR1 is LNHDA and CDR2 SQIVND (reference sequence). The CDR3 has 14 amino acids. Trimming took 4 bases from V and 1 from J, leaving 11 bases between them. In nucleotides, the CDR3 is TGTGCCAGTAGTAGATCCCAGGGTTCCTACGAGCAGTACTTC. This gives the protein CASSRSQGSYEQYF.

This chain joins TRBV29-1 and TRBJ2-7; 12 bases line up with TRBD2. CDR3 length: 15 residues. Per germline, CDR1 SQVTM and CDR2 ANQGSEA. Losses at the gene ends were 6 bases for V and 6 bases for J; bases not matched to a gene: 12. CDR3 nucleotide sequence: TGCAGCGTCAGACTAGCGGGAGAATCTCCTGGCGAGCAGTACTTC. This codes for CSVRLAGESPGEQYF.

V usage is TRBV5-4 and J usage is TRBJ2-7; D may be TRBD1 or TRBD2 (6 bases each). The germline CDR1 and CDR2 sequences are SGHNT and YYREEE (reference sequence). Trimming took 4 bases from V and 3 from J, leaving 14 bases between them. The CDR3 loop spans 14 amino acids. The CDR3 DNA reads TGTGCCAGCAGCCCGGGGGCCAACCTCTACGAGCAGTACTTC. Its translation: CASSPGANLYEQYF.

This chain joins TRBV2 and TRBJ2-1; 7 bases agree with TRBD1. From germline, CDR1 is SNHLY and CDR2 FYNNEI. CDR3 size: 15 residues. V trimming: 5 bases; J trimming: 2 bases; junction bases outside the gene matches: 6. CDR3 in amino acids: CASSLRQGPYNEQFF. The DNA of the CDR3 is TGTGCCAGCAGTCTCCGACAGGGCCCCTACAATGAGCAGTTCTTC.

This chain connects TRBV7-9 to TRBJ2-1, with TRBD2 matching over 12 bases. V trimming: 1 base; J trimming: 4 bases; junction bases outside the gene matches: 5. Germline CDR1 is SEHNR and CDR2 is FQNEAQ (reference sequence). This CDR3 contains 17 residues. The DNA of the CDR3 is TGTGCCAGCAGCTTAGGGACTAGCGGGAAGCAGTACAATGAGCAGTTCTTC. It yields the protein CASSLGTSGKQYNEQFF. The entire variable domain, with the rest obtained from reference TRBV7-9 and TRBJ2-1, is as follows: DTGVSQNPRHKITKRGQNVTFRCDPISEHNRLYWYRQTLGQGPEFLTYFQNEAQLEKSRLLSDRFSAERPKGSFSTLEIQRTEQGDSAMYLCASSLGTSGKQYNEQFFGPGTRLTVL.

CDR3 sequence (DNA): TGTGCCAGCAGCTTAGGCAGGGGGTTTAGCTCCTACGAGCAGTACTTC. This sequence encodes CASSLGRGFSSYEQYF. The rearrangement joins TRBV7-9 to TRBJ2-7, with 7 bases lining up with TRBD1. The trim removed 1 base at V and 0 bases at J, leaving 6 bases unmatched. The germline V gene has CDR1 SEHNR and CDR2 FQNEAQ (reference sequence). This CDR3 comprises 16 residues. The complete variable domain, with remaining parts taken from reference TRBV7-9 and TRBJ2-7, reads DTGVSQNPRHKITKRGQNVTFRCDPISEHNRLYWYRQTLGQGPEFLTYFQNEAQLEKSRLLSDRFSAERPKGSFSTLEIQRTEQGDSAMYLCASSLGRGFSSYEQYFGPGTRLTVT.